This TCR beta chain came from a study of T-cell memory formation after mild COVID-19. The study, taken as a whole, reports: The pre-infection memory compartment contained some responding clones, suggesting cross-reactive memory joined.

TCRdb fed the 5' RACE reads into MiXCR, producing one record per CDR3 protein. The sample gives roughly 450,000 distinct CDR3 sequences, roughly 18% of which show up once; roughly an eighth is in the top ten. This clonotype was observed a handful of times. Its antigen is not identified. The receptor's source is an adult woman who had mild COVID-19 (a few samples of this study predate the infection). Cell type and time point are not known. Sequencing used PBMCs or a T cell subset sorted from them (not recorded which).

The DNA of the CDR3 is TGCGCCAGCAGCCCGTACTATGGACTAGCGGGAGGAAACGAGCAGTTCTTC. Its translation is CASSPYYGLAGGNEQFF. V is TRBV5-1 and J is TRBJ2-1; the match to TRBD2 covers 14 bases. Per germline, CDR1 SGHRS and CDR2 YFSETQ. The CDR3 totals 17 residues. V was pared by 4 bases and J by 10 bases, with 13 bases of the junction left unmatched.